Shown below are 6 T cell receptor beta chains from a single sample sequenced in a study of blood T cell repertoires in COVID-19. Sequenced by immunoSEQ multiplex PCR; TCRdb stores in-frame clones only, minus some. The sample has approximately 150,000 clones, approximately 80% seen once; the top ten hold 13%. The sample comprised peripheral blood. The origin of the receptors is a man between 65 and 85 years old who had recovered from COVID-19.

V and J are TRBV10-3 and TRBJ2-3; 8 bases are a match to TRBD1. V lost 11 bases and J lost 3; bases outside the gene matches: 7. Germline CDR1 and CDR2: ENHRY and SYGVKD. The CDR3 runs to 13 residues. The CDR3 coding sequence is TGTGCCTCCAGGGGGCCAGATACAGATACGCAGTATTTT. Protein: CASRGPDTDTQYF.

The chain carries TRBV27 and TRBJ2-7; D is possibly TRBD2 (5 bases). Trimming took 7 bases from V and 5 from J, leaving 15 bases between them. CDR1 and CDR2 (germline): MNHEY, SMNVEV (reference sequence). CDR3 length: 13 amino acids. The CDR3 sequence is CASTPLGSDEQYF. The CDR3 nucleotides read TGTGCCAGCACCCCTCTGGGTAGCGACGAGCAGTACTTC.

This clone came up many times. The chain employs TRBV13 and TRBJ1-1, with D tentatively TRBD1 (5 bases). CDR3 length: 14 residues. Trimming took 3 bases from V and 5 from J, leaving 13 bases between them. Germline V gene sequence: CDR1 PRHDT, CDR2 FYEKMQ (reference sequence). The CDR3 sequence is CASSLYGGGTEAFF. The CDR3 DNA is TGTGCCAGCAGCTTGTACGGGGGTGGGACTGAAGCTTTCTTT. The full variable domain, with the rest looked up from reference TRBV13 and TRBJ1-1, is AAGVIQSPRHLIKEKRETATLKCYPIPRHDTVYWYQQGPGQDPQFLISFYEKMQSDKGSIPDRFSAQQFSDYHSELNMSSLELGDSALYFCASSLYGGGTEAFFGQGTRLTVV.

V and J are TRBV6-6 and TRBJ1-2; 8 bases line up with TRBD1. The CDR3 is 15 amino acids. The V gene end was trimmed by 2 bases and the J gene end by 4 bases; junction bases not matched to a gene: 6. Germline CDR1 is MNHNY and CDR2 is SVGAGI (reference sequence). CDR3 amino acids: CASSYAQGEIYGYTF. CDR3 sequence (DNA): TGTGCCAGCAGTTACGCACAGGGGGAGATCTATGGCTACACCTTC.

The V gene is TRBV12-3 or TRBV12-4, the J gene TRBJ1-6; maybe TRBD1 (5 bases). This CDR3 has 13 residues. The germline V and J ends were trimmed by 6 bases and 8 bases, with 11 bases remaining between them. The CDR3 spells CASSLFRDSPLHF. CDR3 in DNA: TGTGCCAGCAGCTTATTCAGGGATTCACCCCTCCACTTT.

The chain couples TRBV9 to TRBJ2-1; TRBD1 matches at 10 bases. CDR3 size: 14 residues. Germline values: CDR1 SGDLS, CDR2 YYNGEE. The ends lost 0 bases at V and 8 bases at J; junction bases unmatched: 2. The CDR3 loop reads CASSVETGGHEQFF. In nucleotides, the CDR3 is TGTGCCAGCAGCGTAGAGACAGGGGGCCATGAGCAGTTCTTC. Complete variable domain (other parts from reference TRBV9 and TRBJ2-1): DSGVTQTPKHLITATGQRVTLRCSPRSGDLSVYWYQQSLDQGLQFLIQYYNGEERAKGNILERFSAQQFPDLHSELNLSSLELGDSALYFCASSVETGGHEQFFGPGTRLTVL.